This entry lists 15 T cell receptor beta chains sequenced from one sample in a study of beta chain features in type 1 diabetes (dated by TCRdb to between 2018 and 2020). The protocol used for the library was the immunoSEQ multiplex PCR assay. The entire amount of isolated RNA was reverse transcribed using the High Capacity cDNA Reverse Transcription Kit, so the sequenced TCRB transcripts were expressed ones. Imported from immuneACCESS, the table was reduced by TCRdb to in-frame sequences with V and J called. These copies leave out some clones; in studies compared against another copy, an unresolved V gene accounts for under half, and the cause of the remainder is not known. The sample table holds about 140,000 clones, of which 9% to 10% were seen once. Clones ranked in the top ten supply 0.65% of the sample. Material for sequencing was central memory CD4+ T cells from blood. The receptors shown here come from a woman aged 40 to 49 in good health.

The J gene is TRBJ2-1, the V gene TRBV6-1; D unclear. V gave up 6 bases and J gave up 9 bases, with 12 bases separating them. This CDR3 comprises 12 residues. Germline CDR1 reads MNHNS; CDR2 reads SASEGT. The CDR3 sequence is CASSSRGSEQFF. Written as DNA, the CDR3 is TGTGCCAGCAGCTCTAGAGGCAGTGAGCAGTTCTTC.

CDR3 coding DNA: TGTGCCAGCAGCCCGGACAGGGGGTCGAAGGGGGCCAACGTCCTGACTTTC. The encoded protein is CASSPDRGSKGANVLTF. The chain uses TRBV5-6 and TRBJ2-6; TRBD1 matches 10 bases. The length of the CDR3 is 17 residues. Germline CDR1 is SGHDT and CDR2 is YYEEEE. After removal of 4 bases from V and 4 bases from J, the junction contained 8 bases not matched to a gene.

The chain links TRBV21-1 to TRBJ2-4; the DNA was not compared with TRBD2, the D call given in the table. TRBV21-1 is a pseudogene segment. There are 16 residues in the CDR3. CDR3 in DNA: TGTGCCAGCAGCAAAGAACTAAGACTAGCCAAAAACATTCAGTACTTC. Protein: CASSKELRLAKNIQYF.

This clone showed up just a few times. The chain carries TRBV5-1 and TRBJ2-1, with D perhaps TRBD2 (5 bases). This CDR3 region has 15 residues. The V and J ends lost 0 bases and 7 bases respectively, with 14 bases between them. Germline CDR1 and CDR2: SGHRS and YFSETQ. CDR3 coding DNA: TGCGCCAGCAGCTTGGTTGGGCTAGCTGTGAATGAGCAGTTCTTC. This sequence encodes CASSLVGLAVNEQFF.

This chain links TRBV5-1 with TRBJ2-5; the D gene is possibly TRBD2 (6 bases). Germline-derived CDR1 and CDR2 are SGHRS and YFSETQ. Trimming took 0 bases from V and 3 from J, leaving 9 bases between them. The CDR3 sequence is 14 residues long. CDR3 sequence reads: CASSLGGVKETQYF. Here the CDR3 DNA reads TGCGCCAGCAGCTTGGGCGGGGTTAAAGAGACCCAGTACTTC.

The chain combines TRBV12-5 with TRBJ2-3; TRBD1 agrees at 8 bases. The V gene end was trimmed by 2 bases and the J gene end by 10 bases; junction bases not matched to a gene: 2. CDR3 length: 12 amino acids. Per the germline V gene, CDR1 is LGHNT and CDR2 is FRNRAP. The CDR3 nucleotides read TGTGCTAGTGGTTTGATGGGACAGGCGCAGTATTTT. Translating it yields CASGLMGQAQYF.

This chain uses TRBV29-1 with TRBJ2-7; maybe TRBD1 (6 bases). The CDR3 has 12 amino acids. V shed 6 bases and J shed 5 bases, with 14 bases lying between them. Germline V gives CDR1 SQVTM, CDR2 ANQGSEA. The DNA for the CDR3 is TGCAGCGTGCTCAGGGGAGTGAACGAGCAGTACTTC. Protein product: CSVLRGVNEQYF.

This clone was recorded at least ten times. The chain uses TRBV10-3 and TRBJ2-6, with TRBD2 matching 7 bases. In germline, CDR1 is ENHRY, CDR2 SYGVKD. The ends lost 7 bases at V and 0 bases at J; junction bases unmatched: 6. The CDR3 totals 16 residues. The CDR3 nucleotides read TGTGCCATCAAGGGAGGGGCCGGCTCTGGGGCCAACGTCCTGACTTTC. It translates to CAIKGGAGSGANVLTF.

This clone showed up just a few times. V gene TRBV5-4 combines with J gene TRBJ2-7, with 8 bases that match TRBD1. Germline V gives CDR1 SGHNT, CDR2 YYREEE (reference sequence). The length of the CDR3 is 13 residues. J gave up 3 bases and V 5 bases, and 4 bases lay outside the gene matches. CDR3 loop: CASRPDRVYEQYF. The CDR3 DNA sequence: TGTGCCAGCAGGCCGGACAGGGTCTACGAGCAGTACTTC.

This clone has just a few counts. CDR3: CASSPEVASRAREQFF. Written as DNA, the CDR3 is TGTGCCAGCAGCCCGGAAGTGGCTAGCCGGGCGCGAGAGCAGTTCTTC. The chain has TRBV7-2 and TRBJ2-1, with D maybe TRBD2 (5 bases). The CDR3 covers 16 residues. CDR1 is SGHTA, CDR2 FQGNSA, per germline. The V end lost 5 bases, the J end lost 10 bases, and 24 bases lay between the germline ends.

Only a few counts were recorded for this clone. This chain links TRBV6-5 with TRBJ1-2; no firm D call. The CDR3 sequence is 12 residues long. V lost 2 bases to trimming and J lost 4 bases, with 5 bases between them. Germline V lookup: CDR1 MNHEY, CDR2 SVGAGI. The CDR3 DNA follows: TGTGCCAGCAGTTACACGGGCTATGGCTACACCTTC. The encoded protein is CASSYTGYGYTF.

In this sample, this clone turned up many times. The chain has TRBV11-2 and TRBJ1-4, with 12 bases identical to TRBD1. Germline V lookup: CDR1 SGHAT, CDR2 FQNNGV. This CDR3 region has 18 residues. With 6 bases clipped from V and 5 bases from J, the junction kept 13 bases outside the gene matches. The chain's CDR3 is CASRRGTGGARLNEKLFF. The CDR3 DNA sequence: TGTGCCAGCAGGCGAGGGACAGGGGGCGCCCGGTTAAATGAAAAACTGTTTTTT.

This clone was counted between two and nine times. V usage is TRBV6-5 and J usage is TRBJ1-2, with D maybe TRBD1 (5 bases). CDR3 length: 13 residues. Deletions cut 4 bases from V and 3 bases from J, with 9 bases between. The germline gives CDR1 MNHEY, CDR2 SVGAGI. CDR3 nucleotides: TGTGCCAGCAGTTCAGTGGGGCACTATGGCTACACCTTC. Encoded protein: CASSSVGHYGYTF.

To note about this clone: The germline gene is not matched at one end of the junction; a read error may be the cause. The chain carries TRBV7-9 and TRBJ2-5, with D perhaps TRBD1 or TRBD2 (6 bases each). The CDR3 length is 15 residues. Germline loops: CDR1 SEHNR, CDR2 FQNEAQ (reference sequence). CDR3 sequence (DNA): TGTGCCCGCAGCTTAGGAGGGACACTCCAGGAGACCCAGTACTTC. This translates into CARSLGGTLQETQYF.

This clone occurred many times. This sequence joins TRBV25-1 and TRBJ2-7, with 7 nucleotides matching TRBD1. Germline-derived CDR1 and CDR2 are MGHDK and SYGVNS. The CDR3 totals 15 residues. Germline trimming cut 4 bases from V and 2 bases from J; bases unmatched to any gene: 8. CDR3 residues: CASSGYRDRAYEQYF. The CDR3 region has the DNA TGTGCCAGCAGTGGATACCGGGACAGAGCCTACGAGCAGTACTTC.